This T cell receptor (beta chain) emerged from a study of T cell responses to AZD1222 COVID-19 vaccine. Clones were sequenced by immunoSEQ multiplex PCR, and TCRdb holds only the in-frame ones, with some missing. The sample records about 150,000 clones, more than 85% being singletons. With V trimmed by 0 bases and J by 2 bases, 6 bases remained unmatched. Germline CDR1 reads MNHEY; CDR2 reads SVGAGI. This CDR3 contains 16 residues. This clone showed up just once. It was second doses at about 4 or about 12 weeks that were pooled. The chain joins TRBV6-5 to TRBJ2-7; 8 nucleotides align to TRBD2. Sequences were derived from peripheral blood, sampled 28 days after the second AZD1222 dose. The clonotype originates from an adult who received the AZD1222 COVID-19 vaccine. The DNA of the CDR3 is TGTGCCAGCAGTTACTCGATGTTAGCGGGGACCTACGAGCAGTACTTC. This sequence encodes CASSYSMLAGTYEQYF.